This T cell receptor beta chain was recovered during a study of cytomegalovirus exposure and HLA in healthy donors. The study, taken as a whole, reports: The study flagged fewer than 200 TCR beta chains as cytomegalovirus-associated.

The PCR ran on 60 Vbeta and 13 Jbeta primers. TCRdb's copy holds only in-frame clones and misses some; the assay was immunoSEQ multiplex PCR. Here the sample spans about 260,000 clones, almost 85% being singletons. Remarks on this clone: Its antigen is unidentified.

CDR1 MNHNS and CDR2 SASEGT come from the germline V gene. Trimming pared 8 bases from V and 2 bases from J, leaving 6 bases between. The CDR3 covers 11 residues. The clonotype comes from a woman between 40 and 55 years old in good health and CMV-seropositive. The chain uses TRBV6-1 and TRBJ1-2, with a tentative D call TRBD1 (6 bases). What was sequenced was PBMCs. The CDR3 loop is CASQGNYGYTF. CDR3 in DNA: TGTGCCAGCCAGGGGAACTATGGCTACACCTTC.